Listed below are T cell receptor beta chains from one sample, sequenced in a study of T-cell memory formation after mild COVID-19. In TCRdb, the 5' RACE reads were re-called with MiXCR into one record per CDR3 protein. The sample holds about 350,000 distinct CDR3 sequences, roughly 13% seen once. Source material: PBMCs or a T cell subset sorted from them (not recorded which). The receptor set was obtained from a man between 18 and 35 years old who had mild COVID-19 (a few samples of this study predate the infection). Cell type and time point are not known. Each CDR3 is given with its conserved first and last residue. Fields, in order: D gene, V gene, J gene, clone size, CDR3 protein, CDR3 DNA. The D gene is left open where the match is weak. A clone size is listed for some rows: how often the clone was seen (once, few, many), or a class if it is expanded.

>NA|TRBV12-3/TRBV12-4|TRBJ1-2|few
CASSARYGYTF
TGTGCCAGCAGCGCCCGCTATGGCTACACCTTC
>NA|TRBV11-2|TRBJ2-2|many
CASSLRVLANTGELFF
TGTGCCAGCAGCTTAAGGGTACTAGCTAACACCGGGGAGCTGTTTTTT
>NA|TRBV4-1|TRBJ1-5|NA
CASSPHSNQPQHF
TGCGCCAGCAGTCCCCATAGCAATCAGCCCCAGCATTTT
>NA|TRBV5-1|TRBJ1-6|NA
CASSLEGGKGSPLHF
TGCGCCAGCAGCTTGGAAGGGGGGAAGGGTTCACCCCTCCACTTT
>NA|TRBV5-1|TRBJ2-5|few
CASSFAHQGQKKETQYF
TGCGCCAGCAGCTTCGCCCACCAAGGACAGAAGAAAGAGACCCAGTACTTC
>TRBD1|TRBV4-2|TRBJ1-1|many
CASSQSGTGVTEAFF
TGTGCCAGCAGCCAATCCGGGACAGGGGTCACTGAAGCTTTCTTT
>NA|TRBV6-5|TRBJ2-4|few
CASSYWAGAKGIQYF
TGTGCCAGCAGTTACTGGGCGGGGGCGAAGGGCATTCAGTACTTC
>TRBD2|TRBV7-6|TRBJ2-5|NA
CASSLGGREGETQYF
TGTGCCAGCAGCTTAGGTGGCAGGGAGGGAGAGACCCAGTACTTC
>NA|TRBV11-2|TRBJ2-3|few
CASSLVWRRGTDTQYF
TGTGCCAGCAGCTTAGTTTGGAGGAGAGGCACAGATACGCAGTATTTT
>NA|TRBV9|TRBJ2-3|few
CASSVLGHSETQYF
TGTGCCAGCAGTGTCTTGGGACATTCTGAGACGCAGTATTTT
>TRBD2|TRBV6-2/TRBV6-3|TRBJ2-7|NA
CASSWLAGPLYF
TGTGCCAGCAGTTGGTTAGCGGGCCCGTTGTACTTC
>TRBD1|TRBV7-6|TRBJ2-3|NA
CASSTTGVGADTQYF
TGTGCCAGCAGCACCACAGGGGTCGGGGCAGATACGCAGTATTTT
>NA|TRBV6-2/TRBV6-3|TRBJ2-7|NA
CASTSSFYEQYF
TGTGCCAGCACCTCTAGCTTTTACGAGCAGTACTTC
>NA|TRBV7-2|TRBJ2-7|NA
CASSPTAYNSYEQYF
TGTGCCAGCAGCCCTACAGCTTACAATTCCTACGAGCAGTACTTC
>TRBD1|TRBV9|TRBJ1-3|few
CASSFRTGGGGNTIYF
TGTGCCAGCAGCTTTCGGACAGGGGGCGGTGGAAACACCATATATTTT
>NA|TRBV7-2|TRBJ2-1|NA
CASSTTIYNEQFF
TGTGCCAGCAGCACGACTATTTACAATGAGCAGTTCTTC
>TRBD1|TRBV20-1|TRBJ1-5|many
CSAGPGQGVAQPQHF
TGCAGTGCAGGCCCGGGACAGGGAGTGGCTCAGCCCCAGCATTTT
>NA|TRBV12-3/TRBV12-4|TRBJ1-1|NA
CAVSREESSEAFF
TGTGCCGTCTCCCGGGAGGAGAGCTCTGAAGCTTTCTTT
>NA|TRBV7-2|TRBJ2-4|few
CASSLGAFGPGNIQYF
TGTGCCAGCAGCTTAGGGGCGTTCGGCCCGGGGAACATTCAGTACTTC
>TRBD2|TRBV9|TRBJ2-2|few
CASSERSLAGNTGELFF
TGTGCCAGCAGCGAGAGAAGTCTAGCGGGGAACACCGGGGAGCTGTTTTTT
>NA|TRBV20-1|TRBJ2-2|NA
CSANRDPGELFF
TGCAGTGCTAACAGGGACCCCGGGGAGCTGTTTTTT
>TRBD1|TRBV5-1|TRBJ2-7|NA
CASSAGAGTGGREQYF
TGCGCCAGCAGCGCTGGTGCCGGGACAGGGGGACGCGAGCAGTACTTC
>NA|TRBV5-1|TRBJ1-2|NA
CASSGSPLRGYTF
TGCGCCAGCAGCGGATCCCCCCTGAGGGGCTACACCTTC
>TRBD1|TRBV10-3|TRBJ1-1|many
CAISEGAPVTEAFF
TGTGCCATCAGCGAGGGGGCGCCGGTCACTGAAGCTTTCTTT
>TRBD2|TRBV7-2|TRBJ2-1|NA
CASSARLAGGRNEQFF
TGTGCCAGCAGCGCGAGACTAGCGGGGGGGCGAAATGAGCAGTTCTTC
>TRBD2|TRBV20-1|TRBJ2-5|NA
CSADGTTQETQYF
TGCAGTGCTGACGGGACTACCCAAGAGACCCAGTACTTC
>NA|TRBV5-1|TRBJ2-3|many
CASSLEAVTDTQYF
TGCGCCAGCAGCTTGGAGGCAGTCACAGATACGCAGTATTTT
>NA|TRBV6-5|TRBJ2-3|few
CASRDTNTDTQYF
TGTGCCAGCAGGGACACTAACACAGATACGCAGTATTTT
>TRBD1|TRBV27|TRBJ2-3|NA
CASTTGTGPQGDTQYF
TGTGCCAGCACCACCGGGACAGGGCCCCAAGGAGATACGCAGTATTTT
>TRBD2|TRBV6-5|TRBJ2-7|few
CASSYSTSGELEQYF
TGTGCCAGCAGTTACTCAACTAGCGGGGAGCTGGAGCAGTACTTC
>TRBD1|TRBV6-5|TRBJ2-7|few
CASSLTTGEKQGEQYF
TGTGCCAGCAGCCTAACTACAGGGGAAAAACAAGGCGAGCAGTACTTC
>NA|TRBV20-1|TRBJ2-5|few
CSANHGGKETQYF
TGCAGTGCTAACCACGGGGGCAAAGAGACCCAGTACTTC
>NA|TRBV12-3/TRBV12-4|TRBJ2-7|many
CASSENRPYEQYF
TGTGCCAGCAGTGAGAACAGGCCCTACGAGCAGTACTTC
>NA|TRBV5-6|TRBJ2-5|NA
CASSVLGETQYF
TGTGCCAGCAGCGTACTGGGGGAGACCCAGTACTTC
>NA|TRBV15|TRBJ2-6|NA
CATSRERYSGANVLTF
TGTGCCACCAGCAGAGAGCGATACTCTGGGGCCAACGTCCTGACTTTC
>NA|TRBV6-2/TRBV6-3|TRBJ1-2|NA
CASSAYIYGYTF
TGTGCCAGCTCGGCATACATCTATGGCTACACCTTC
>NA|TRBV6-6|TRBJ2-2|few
CASSYYTPGELFF
TGTGCCAGCAGTTACTATACACCCGGGGAGCTGTTTTTT
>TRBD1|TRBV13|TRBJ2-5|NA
CASSRDRGTQYF
TGTGCCAGCAGCAGAGACAGGGGGACCCAGTACTTC
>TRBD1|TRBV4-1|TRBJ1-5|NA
CASSHAMGRQGDQPQHF
TGCGCCAGCAGCCATGCCATGGGGAGACAGGGCGATCAGCCCCAGCATTTT
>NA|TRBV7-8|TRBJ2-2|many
CASSLAGAYTGELFF
TGTGCCAGCAGCTTAGCCGGGGCCTACACCGGGGAGCTGTTTTTT
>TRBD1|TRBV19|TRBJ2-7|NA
CASSTLDRGNYEQYF
TGTGCCAGTAGTACCCTAGACAGGGGGAACTACGAGCAGTACTTC
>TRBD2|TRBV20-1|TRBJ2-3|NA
CSADRLAQFSDTQYF
TGCAGTGCCGATAGACTAGCGCAGTTTTCAGATACGCAGTATTTT
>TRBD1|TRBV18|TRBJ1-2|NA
CASSPPGQGPEGYTF
TGTGCCAGCTCACCACCGGGACAGGGTCCGGAAGGCTACACCTTC
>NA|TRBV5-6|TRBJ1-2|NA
CASQGTAVGGYTF
TGTGCCAGCCAGGGGACGGCCGTCGGGGGCTACACCTTC
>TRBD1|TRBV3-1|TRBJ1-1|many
CASSQARTGAFF
TGTGCCAGCAGCCAGGCTAGGACAGGCGCTTTCTTT
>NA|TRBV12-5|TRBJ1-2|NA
CASARTDYGYTF
TGTGCTAGTGCCAGGACAGACTATGGCTACACCTTC
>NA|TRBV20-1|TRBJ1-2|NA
CSATGYREHTYYGYTF
TGCAGTGCTACAGGATACAGGGAGCATACGTACTATGGCTACACCTTC
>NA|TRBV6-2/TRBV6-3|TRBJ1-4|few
CASSGATTNEKLFF
TGTGCCAGCTCGGGGGCCACAACTAATGAAAAACTGTTTTTT
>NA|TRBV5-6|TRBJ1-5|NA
CASSLGPCQPQHF
TGTGCCAGCAGCTTGGGGCCCTGTCAGCCCCAGCATTTT
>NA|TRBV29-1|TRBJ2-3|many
CSVGQPGNTQYF
TGCAGCGTTGGACAGCCCGGGAATACGCAGTATTTT
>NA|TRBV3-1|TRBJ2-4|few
CASSQLDIQYF
TGTGCCAGCAGCCAATTGGACATTCAGTACTTC
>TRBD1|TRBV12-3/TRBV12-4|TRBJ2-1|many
CASSLGAGGYEQFF
TGTGCCAGCAGTTTAGGGGCAGGGGGCTATGAGCAGTTCTTC
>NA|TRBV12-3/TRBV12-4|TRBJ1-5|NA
CASSSLYQPQHF
TGTGCCAGCAGTTCCCTTTATCAGCCCCAGCATTTT
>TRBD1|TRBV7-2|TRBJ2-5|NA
CASSRQGQGKETQYF
TGTGCCAGCAGCCGTCAGGGACAGGGCAAAGAGACCCAGTACTTC
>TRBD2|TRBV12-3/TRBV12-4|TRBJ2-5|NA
CASSSSGSGGFETQYF
TGTGCCAGCAGTTCCTCAGGGAGCGGGGGGTTCGAGACCCAGTACTTC
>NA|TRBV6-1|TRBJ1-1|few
CASTTPWNTEAFF
TGTGCCAGCACTACCCCTTGGAACACTGAAGCTTTCTTT
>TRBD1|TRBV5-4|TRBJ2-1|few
CASSLAALTGDDEQFF
TGTGCCAGCAGCTTGGCGGCCCTAACAGGGGATGATGAGCAGTTCTTC
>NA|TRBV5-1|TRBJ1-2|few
CASSLGSSEGYTF
TGCGCCAGCAGCTTGGGATCGTCGGAAGGCTACACCTTC
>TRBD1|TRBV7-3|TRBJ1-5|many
CASSQGAYQPQHF
TGTGCCAGCAGCCAGGGGGCTTACCAGCCCCAGCATTTT
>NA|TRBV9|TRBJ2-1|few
CASSPHAGSSYNEQFF
TGTGCCAGCAGCCCGCATGCGGGGAGCTCCTACAATGAGCAGTTCTTC